A single sample gave rise to the 20 T cell receptor beta chains below, sequenced in a study of PD-1 blockade in mismatch repair-deficient tumors. Sequencing used immunoSEQ multiplex PCR; TCRdb keeps in-frame clones, though not all of them. Of 50,000 or so clones detected, 65% to 80% appear once; the ten largest clones hold roughly 3.5%. Sequenced material: PBMCs, taken before pembrolizumab treatment. All receptors come from an adult with mismatch repair-deficient cancer.

The chain joins TRBV6-5 to TRBJ2-4; TRBD2 matches 7 bases. Looked up from germline, CDR1 is MNHEY and CDR2 is SVGAGI. This CDR3 has 16 amino acids. V was clipped by 2 bases and J by 1 base; unmatched bases: 5. The CDR3 nucleotides are TGTGCCAGCAGTTACACCCTCGGGGGGGCCAAAAACATTCAGTACTTC. It translates to CASSYTLGGAKNIQYF.

This chain connects TRBV19 to TRBJ2-3; weak D call: TRBD2 (5 bases). The CDR3 is 14 amino acids. Germline-derived CDR1 and CDR2 are LNHDA and SQIVND (reference sequence). V was clipped by 5 bases and J by 4 bases, with 13 bases between them. The CDR3 loop is CASSRGSGADTQYF. The DNA of the CDR3 is TGTGCCAGTAGTCGAGGGAGTGGCGCAGATACGCAGTATTTT. The whole variable domain, remainder taken from reference TRBV19 and TRBJ2-3, is DGGITQSPKYLFRKEGQNVTLSCEQNLNHDAMYWYRQDPGQGLRLIYYSQIVNDFQKGDIAEGYSVSREKKESFPLTVTSAQKNPTAFYLCASSRGSGADTQYFGPGTRLTVL.

This clone was found once. The V gene is TRBV19, the J gene TRBJ2-2; the D call may be TRBD1 or TRBD2 (6 bases each). Germline CDR1 and CDR2: LNHDA and SQIVND (reference sequence). The CDR3 length is 14 residues. The germline V and J ends were trimmed by 5 bases and 5 bases, with 12 bases remaining between them. Written as DNA, the CDR3 is TGTGCCAGTAGTGGGGGGCTTTGGACCGGGGAGCTGTTTTTT. Translated, it gives CASSGGLWTGELFF.

The gene calls are TRBV25-1 and TRBJ1-5, with no clear D. This CDR3 has 14 residues. V lost 0 bases to trimming and J lost 4 bases, with 7 bases between them. Germline V gives CDR1 MGHDK, CDR2 SYGVNS. CDR3 DNA sequence: TGTGCCAGCAGTGAATATGGCGAGAATCAGCCCCAGCATTTT. This gives the protein CASSEYGENQPQHF.

CDR3 sequence (DNA): TGTGCCAGCTCACCAGGGGTCGAACAGCCCCAGCATTTT. Amino acids: CASSPGVEQPQHF. The rearrangement uses TRBV18 and TRBJ1-5; D not resolved. The V end lost 2 bases, the J end lost 7 bases, and 9 bases lay between the germline ends. The germline CDR1 and CDR2 sequences are KGHSH and LQKENI. This CDR3 region has 13 residues.

This clone was found once. The V call is TRBV2, the J call TRBJ2-7; D remains unclear. Trimming stripped 5 bases from V and 2 bases from J, with 13 bases between. Looked up from germline, CDR1 is SNHLY and CDR2 is FYNNEI. The CDR3 sequence is 14 residues long. Written as DNA, the CDR3 is TGTGCCAGCAGTCCTCGACTGATAACCTACGAGCAGTACTTC. This gives the protein CASSPRLITYEQYF.

The rearrangement links TRBV7-9 to TRBJ1-2; D unresolved. This CDR3 spans 14 amino acids. Germline CDR1 is SEHNR and CDR2 is FQNEAQ (reference sequence). Trimming shortened V by 8 bases and J by 3 bases, and 16 bases separated the two germline ends. DNA of the CDR3: TGTGCCAGCGTAGAACGGGTTGTTGACTATGGCTACACCTTC. It translates to CASVERVVDYGYTF.

The chain is built from TRBV19 and TRBJ2-3; 9 bases fit TRBD2. CDR1 and CDR2 (germline): LNHDA, SQIVND (reference sequence). J gave up 3 bases and V 5 bases, and 6 bases lay outside the gene matches. The CDR3 has 15 amino acids. The CDR3 here is CASSPRLAGTDTQYF. For the CDR3, the DNA is TGTGCCAGTAGTCCCCGGCTAGCGGGAACAGATACGCAGTATTTT.

This clone was seen once. The gene calls are TRBV5-1 and TRBJ2-5, with D possibly being TRBD2 (6 bases). The CDR3 runs 14 residues. The germline CDR1 and CDR2 sequences are SGHRS and YFSETQ. Trimming cost V 0 bases and J 5 bases, with 11 bases left between them. This CDR3 is CASSLAAEGETQYF. DNA of the CDR3: TGCGCCAGCAGCTTGGCAGCGGAGGGGGAGACCCAGTACTTC. The entire variable domain, with the rest obtained from reference TRBV5-1 and TRBJ2-5, is as follows: KAGVTQTPRYLIKTRGQQVTLSCSPISGHRSVSWYQQTPGQGLQFLFEYFSETQRNKGNFPGRFSGRQFSNSRSEMNVSTLELGDSALYLCASSLAAEGETQYFGPGTRLLVL.

CDR3 residues: CASSPEGSGNTDTQYF. CDR3 coding DNA: TGTGCCAGCAGCCCCGAGGGGAGCGGGAACACAGATACGCAGTATTTT. The chain couples TRBV21-1 to TRBJ2-3; the table's TRBD2 call for D was not verified on the DNA. TRBV21-1 counts as a pseudogene. The CDR3 is 16 residues long.

V usage is TRBV6-6 and J usage is TRBJ1-2; D remains ambiguous. The CDR3 totals 15 residues. The germline CDR1 and CDR2 sequences are MNHNY and SVGAGI (reference sequence). V was trimmed by 4 bases and J by 6 bases, leaving 18 bases between them. The DNA for the CDR3 is TGTGCCAGCAGTTTTACCGGAGGAGGGAGGGATGGCTACACCTTC. Translating it yields CASSFTGGGRDGYTF.

This rearrangement joins TRBV5-6 to TRBJ2-1; D assignment may be TRBD1 or TRBD2 (5 bases each). The germline V gene has CDR1 SGHDT and CDR2 YYEEEE. The CDR3 totals 15 residues. With 1 base removed from V and 2 bases from J, the gap between germline ends came to 10 bases. The CDR3 sequence is CASSLKGSPYNEQFF. CDR3 DNA sequence: TGTGCCAGCAGCTTGAAGGGGAGCCCCTACAATGAGCAGTTCTTC.

This sequence joins TRBV27 and TRBJ1-5; a weak D match, TRBD1 (6 bases). CDR3 length: 14 amino acids. Looked up from germline, CDR1 is MNHEY and CDR2 is SMNVEV (reference sequence). Trimming took off 2 bases at V and 5 bases at J, with 10 bases between the two ends. CDR3 residues: CASSLEGGYQPQHF. CDR3 nucleotides: TGTGCCAGCAGTTTAGAGGGGGGTTATCAGCCCCAGCATTTT.

The chain carries TRBV7-2 and TRBJ2-3; 12 bases are shared with TRBD2. Germline CDR1 is SGHTA and CDR2 is FQGNSA. The ends lost 9 bases at V and 2 bases at J; junction bases unmatched: 6. This CDR3 is built from 15 residues. In DNA, the CDR3 is TGTGCCAGTCGACTAGCGGGAGACCACACAGATACGCAGTATTTT. It specifies CASRLAGDHTDTQYF.

This clone turned up a few times. The V gene is TRBV7-2, the J gene TRBJ2-1; tentative D call: TRBD1 (6 bases). Trimming pared 5 bases from V and 5 bases from J, leaving 16 bases between. Germline-derived CDR1 and CDR2 are SGHTA and FQGNSA. The CDR3 spans 15 residues. The chain's CDR3 is CASSTFPRGNNEQFF. The DNA for the CDR3 is TGTGCCAGCAGCACGTTCCCGAGGGGGAACAATGAGCAGTTCTTC.

The chain has TRBV27 and TRBJ2-1; the match to TRBD1 covers 7 bases. Trimming removed 6 bases from V and 0 bases from J; junction bases left unmatched: 8. The CDR3 spans 16 residues. CDR1 is MNHEY and CDR2 is SMNVEV in the germline V gene (reference sequence). The CDR3 loop reads CASSSPGTASYNEQFF. DNA for the CDR3: TGTGCCAGCAGCTCACCCGGGACAGCCTCCTACAATGAGCAGTTCTTC.

This clone has only one observation. V is TRBV10-3 and J is TRBJ2-1, with 8 bases aligning to TRBD2. The CDR3 spans 15 residues. The V gene's germline CDR1 is ENHRY and CDR2 SYGVKD. V lost 3 bases, J lost 7 bases, and 8 bases stayed unmatched. The CDR3 DNA reads TGTGCCATCAGTGACATCGGGACTAGAGATAATGAGCAGTTCTTC. Amino acid sequence: CAISDIGTRDNEQFF.

The CDR3 coding sequence is TGTGCCAGCAGCTTGGAGAGCGGGATGAACACTGAAGCTTTCTTT. It is translated as CASSLESGMNTEAFF. V gene TRBV5-4 combines with J gene TRBJ1-1, with D unclear. CDR1 and CDR2 (germline): SGHNT, YYREEE (reference sequence). This CDR3 comprises 15 residues. Trimming cost V 0 bases and J 0 bases, with 9 bases left between them.

The chain employs TRBV7-8 and TRBJ1-5; unclear D gene. Trimming pared 2 bases from V and 5 bases from J, leaving 4 bases between. CDR1 is SGHVS and CDR2 is FQNEAQ in the germline V gene. CDR3 length: 12 residues. The CDR3 DNA sequence: TGTGCCAGCAGCTTAATTGATCAGCCCCAGCATTTT. It is translated as CASSLIDQPQHF.

The sample holds a few counts of this clone. The chain uses TRBV28 and TRBJ2-1, with D perhaps matching TRBD2 (5 bases). Germline V gene sequence: CDR1 MDHEN, CDR2 SYDVKM. The CDR3 totals 14 residues. Trimming took 6 bases from V and 4 from J, leaving 13 bases between them. This CDR3 is CASSSADGYNEQFF. The CDR3 nucleotides are TGTGCCAGCAGCTCAGCGGACGGGTACAATGAGCAGTTCTTC. The variable domain in full, completed from reference TRBV28 and TRBJ2-1, reads DVKVTQSSRYLVKRTGEKVFLECVQDMDHENMFWYRQDPGLGLRLIYFSYDVKMKEKGDIPEGYSVSREKKERFSLILESASTNQTSMYLCASSSADGYNEQFFGPGTRLTVL.